The next 26 T cell receptor beta chains were all read from a single sample in a study of T-cell memory formation after mild COVID-19. MiXCR, applied by TCRdb to the 5' RACE reads, yields one record per CDR3 protein. The table shows 350,000 or so distinct CDR3 sequences, with 21% occurring only once. The sequencing sample was made of PBMCs or a T cell subset sorted from them (not recorded which). The receptors here all came from an adult woman who had mild COVID-19 (a few samples of this study predate the infection). Cell type and time point are not known.

This clonotype was seen ten or more times. This chain joins TRBV11-2 and TRBJ2-5, with a weak D call TRBD2 (5 bases). The CDR3 covers 12 residues. In germline, CDR1 is SGHAT, CDR2 FQNNGV. V was shortened by 3 bases and J by 5 bases, with 7 bases between the two germline ends. The CDR3 sequence: CASSFGSETQYF. The CDR3 region has the DNA TGTGCCAGCAGCTTTGGGAGCGAGACCCAGTACTTC.

This clonotype came up a few times. The J gene is TRBJ1-2, the V gene TRBV7-2; D is unclear. V lost 1 base and J lost 3, with 9 bases in between. The CDR3 runs 14 residues. Germline V CDR1 and CDR2: SGHTA, FQGNSA. The CDR3 DNA reads TGTGCCAGCAGCTTAGGTTACCTTGACTATGGCTACACCTTC. As protein: CASSLGYLDYGYTF.

There are a few counts of this clonotype. The chain is built from TRBV7-2 and TRBJ1-3; no firm D call. Germline V lookup: CDR1 SGHTA, CDR2 FQGNSA. This CDR3 has 14 amino acids. Trimming left V 5 bases short and J 0 bases short, with 8 bases between. The CDR3 protein is CASSRASSGNTIYF. The CDR3 DNA is TGTGCCAGCAGCAGGGCGAGCTCTGGAAACACCATATATTTT.

The genes are TRBV13 and TRBJ2-3; D may match TRBD1 or TRBD2 (5 bases each). The CDR3 spans 15 residues. Germline assignment: CDR1 PRHDT and CDR2 FYEKMQ (reference sequence). V was trimmed by 5 bases and J by 6 bases, leaving 18 bases between them. The CDR3 region has the DNA TGTGCCAGCAGCCGCTCATCGGGGCTGGGGGATACGCAGTATTTT. This translates into CASSRSSGLGDTQYF. The full variable domain, rest sourced from reference TRBV13 and TRBJ2-3, is AAGVIQSPRHLIKEKRETATLKCYPIPRHDTVYWYQQGPGQDPQFLISFYEKMQSDKGSIPDRFSAQQFSDYHSELNMSSLELGDSALYFCASSRSSGLGDTQYFGPGTRLTVL.

This chain links TRBV7-2 with TRBJ1-2; D might be TRBD1 (5 bases). The germline V and J ends were trimmed by 5 bases and 8 bases, with 12 bases remaining between them. Germline V gives CDR1 SGHTA, CDR2 FQGNSA. CDR3 length: 12 amino acids. The CDR3, as DNA: TGTGCCAGCAGCCCGGGACTGGGGGGCTACACCTTC. It encodes CASSPGLGGYTF. The full variable domain, with the rest looked up from reference TRBV7-2 and TRBJ1-2, is GAGVSQSPSNKVTEKGKDVELRCDPISGHTALYWYRQSLGQGLEFLIYFQGNSAPDKSGLPSDRFSAERTGGSVSTLTIQRTQQEDSAVYLCASSPGLGGYTFGSGTRLTVV.

The chain has TRBV5-5 and TRBJ1-4; 9 bases line up with TRBD1. CDR3 length equals 16 residues. Germline V gene sequence: CDR1 SGHKS, CDR2 YYEKEE (reference sequence). Germline trimming cut 4 bases from V and 2 bases from J; bases unmatched to any gene: 6. CDR3 loop: CASSVTGGTTNEKLFF. The CDR3 region has the DNA TGTGCCAGCAGCGTAACAGGGGGCACGACTAATGAAAAACTGTTTTTT.

The genes are TRBV12-3 or TRBV12-4 and TRBJ1-2; 9 positions agree with TRBD1. V lost 4 bases and J lost 7; bases outside the gene matches: 7. This CDR3 region has 14 residues. The CDR3 spells CASSSAGTGFGYTF. The CDR3, as DNA: TGTGCCAGCAGTTCAGCCGGGACAGGGTTTGGCTACACCTTC.

The table lists this clonotype with many counts. The V and J genes are TRBV19 and TRBJ1-2; D might be TRBD1 (6 bases). Germline CDR1 is LNHDA and CDR2 is SQIVND (reference sequence). The CDR3 loop spans 13 amino acids. V was cut by 3 bases and J by 2 bases, with 7 bases left in between. The CDR3 loop reads CASSIDRNYGYTF. CDR3 coding DNA: TGTGCCAGTAGTATCGACAGGAACTATGGCTACACCTTC.

The chain employs TRBV5-1 and TRBJ2-7; 7 bases fit TRBD2. The germline CDR1 and CDR2 sequences are SGHRS and YFSETQ. CDR3 length: 14 amino acids. The V segment lost 0 bases and the J segment 3 bases; nucleotides outside the gene matches: 3. This CDR3 reads CASSLVGGDYEQYF. CDR3 nucleotides: TGCGCCAGCAGCTTGGTGGGAGGGGACTACGAGCAGTACTTC.

The V gene is TRBV7-9, the J gene TRBJ1-2; perhaps TRBD1 as D (5 bases). The V gene lost 2 bases and the J gene lost 3 bases, with 10 bases spanning the gap. Germline values: CDR1 SEHNR, CDR2 FQNEAQ (reference sequence). This CDR3 has 14 amino acids. The CDR3 region is CASSLLRGDYGYTF. The CDR3 DNA follows: TGTGCCAGCAGCTTACTTCGGGGGGACTATGGCTACACCTTC. The entire variable domain, with the rest obtained from reference TRBV7-9 and TRBJ1-2, is as follows: DTGVSQNPRHKITKRGQNVTFRCDPISEHNRLYWYRQTLGQGPEFLTYFQNEAQLEKSRLLSDRFSAERPKGSFSTLEIQRTEQGDSAMYLCASSLLRGDYGYTFGSGTRLTVV.

Ten or more counts support this clonotype. The J gene is TRBJ1-2, the V gene TRBV11-2; D is uncertain. The ends were cut back, 4 bases at V and 5 bases at J, with 14 bases in the middle. The CDR3 totals 14 residues. Per the germline V gene, CDR1 is SGHAT and CDR2 is FQNNGV. CDR3 DNA: TGTGCCAGCAGCTATAACGGCTTTCGATATGGCTACACCTTC. Its translation is CASSYNGFRYGYTF. The full variable domain, its missing parts supplied by reference TRBV11-2 and TRBJ1-2, is EAGVAQSPRYKIIEKRQSVAFWCNPISGHATLYWYQQILGQGPKLLIQFQNNGVVDDSQLPKDRFSAERLKGVDSTLKIQPAKLEDSAVYLCASSYNGFRYGYTFGSGTRLTVV.

In this sample, this clonotype turned up a few times. This sequence joins TRBV28 and TRBJ1-1; possibly TRBD1 for D (6 bases). The CDR3 runs 14 residues. Per germline, CDR1 MDHEN and CDR2 SYDVKM. V gave up 5 bases and J gave up 6 bases, with 16 bases separating them. The CDR3 DNA reads TGTGCCAGCAGTCGCTCTCAGGGGAAATCTGAAGCTTTCTTT. Translating gives CASSRSQGKSEAFF.

This clonotype came up a few times. V and J are TRBV7-9 and TRBJ1-1; the D is unclear. The CDR3 covers 13 residues. CDR1 and CDR2 (germline): SEHNR, FQNEAQ (reference sequence). Trimming removed 5 bases from V and 1 base from J, with 8 bases in between. The CDR3 sequence is CASSQNWNTEAFF. The CDR3 region has the DNA TGTGCCAGCAGCCAGAACTGGAACACTGAAGCTTTCTTT. Full variable domain (remainder filled in from reference TRBV7-9 and TRBJ1-1): DTGVSQNPRHKITKRGQNVTFRCDPISEHNRLYWYRQTLGQGPEFLTYFQNEAQLEKSRLLSDRFSAERPKGSFSTLEIQRTEQGDSAMYLCASSQNWNTEAFFGQGTRLTVV.

The chain combines TRBV11-2 with TRBJ2-5; D is undetermined. CDR1 and CDR2 from the germline V gene are SGHAT and FQNNGV. V dropped 1 base and J dropped 5 bases, with 11 bases sitting between them. The CDR3 loop spans 14 amino acids. CDR3 in amino acids: CASSLVGSRETQYF. The DNA for the CDR3 is TGTGCCAGCAGCTTAGTAGGATCAAGGGAGACCCAGTACTTC.

With regard to this clonotype: A much larger clone sits a single nucleotide away, making a read error possible. CDR3 region: CASQQETQYF. The CDR3 nucleotides are TGTGCCAGCCAGCAAGAGACCCAGTACTTC. The chain links TRBV6-6 to TRBJ2-5; D uncertain. Germline V gene sequence: CDR1 MNHNY, CDR2 SVGAGI (reference sequence). Trimming removed 8 bases from V and 2 bases from J, with 3 bases in between. The CDR3 length is 10 residues.

A few counts support this clonotype. V is TRBV20-1 and J is TRBJ2-7; TRBD2 matches 11 bases. Germline CDR1 is DFQATT and CDR2 is SNEGSKA (reference sequence). V dropped 3 bases and J dropped 4; count of bases not matched to a gene: 5. The CDR3 loop spans 14 amino acids. The CDR3 DNA follows: TGCAGTGCTAGGGGCGCTAGCGGGGGGTACGAGCAGTACTTC. Residues: CSARGASGGYEQYF.

This chain joins TRBV29-1 and TRBJ1-1; D not resolved. The length of the CDR3 is 14 residues. Germline values: CDR1 SQVTM, CDR2 ANQGSEA. Trimming removed 1 base from V and 3 bases from J, with 12 bases in between. The DNA for the CDR3 is TGCAGCGTTGAAGTAGGGAGGTCGGACACTGAAGCTTTCTTT. This codes for CSVEVGRSDTEAFF.

The chain combines TRBV5-1 with TRBJ1-6; TRBD1 is a possible D gene (6 bases). CDR3 length: 15 residues. Germline V CDR1 and CDR2: SGHRS, YFSETQ. V lost 0 bases and J lost 6, with 10 bases in between. The CDR3: CASSLETGVNSPLHF. The DNA for the CDR3 is TGCGCCAGCAGCTTGGAGACAGGAGTTAATTCACCCCTCCACTTT.

This clonotype occurred a few times. The chain has TRBV30 and TRBJ1-2; D ambiguous. Germline V gene data show CDR1 as GTSNPN and CDR2 as SVGIG (reference sequence). CDR3 length equals 14 residues. Trimming cost V 0 bases and J 4 bases, with 12 bases left between them. For the CDR3, the DNA is TGTGCCTGGAGTGTTGGGCCGGGAAGCTATGGCTACACCTTC. This gives the protein CAWSVGPGSYGYTF.

J is TRBJ1-2 and V is TRBV11-2; possible D gene TRBD1, 5 bases. Per the germline V gene, CDR1 is SGHAT and CDR2 is FQNNGV. The CDR3 consists of 16 residues. V was shortened by 0 bases and J by 5 bases, with 16 bases between the two germline ends. CDR3 loop: CASSLDQRLGEYGYTF. CDR3 coding DNA: TGTGCCAGCAGCTTAGATCAGAGATTAGGGGAATATGGCTACACCTTC. The variable domain in full, completed from reference TRBV11-2 and TRBJ1-2, reads EAGVAQSPRYKIIEKRQSVAFWCNPISGHATLYWYQQILGQGPKLLIQFQNNGVVDDSQLPKDRFSAERLKGVDSTLKIQPAKLEDSAVYLCASSLDQRLGEYGYTFGSGTRLTVV.

V is TRBV12-3 or TRBV12-4 and J is TRBJ1-1; D gene uncertain. Trimming took off 2 bases at V and 7 bases at J, with 11 bases between the two ends. This CDR3 has 13 amino acids. DNA of the CDR3: TGTGCCAGCAGTTTATCTGAATTAAGTGAAGCTTTCTTT. It specifies CASSLSELSEAFF.

This clonotype was seen only a few times. The chain employs TRBV2 and TRBJ2-1; 10 bases agree with TRBD2. Losses at the gene ends were 4 bases for V and 8 bases for J; bases not matched to a gene: 2. Germline V gene sequence: CDR1 SNHLY, CDR2 FYNNEI. This CDR3 contains 13 residues. This chain's CDR3 is CASSVGTSDEQFF. The CDR3 nucleotides are TGTGCCAGCAGTGTGGGGACTAGCGATGAGCAGTTCTTC.

The gene calls are TRBV20-1 and TRBJ2-2; 7 bases align to TRBD2. Per germline, CDR1 DFQATT and CDR2 SNEGSKA (reference sequence). The V gene end was trimmed by 0 bases and the J gene end by 6 bases; junction bases not matched to a gene: 13. CDR3 length: 17 residues. The CDR3 loop is CSARDLPTRGRAGELFF. CDR3 coding DNA: TGCAGTGCTAGAGATCTGCCAACTCGCGGGAGAGCCGGGGAGCTGTTTTTT.

This clonotype came up a few times. This sequence joins TRBV12-3 or TRBV12-4 and TRBJ2-1, with TRBD2 identical over 7 bases. The length of the CDR3 is 14 residues. V lost 3 bases and J lost 7; bases outside the gene matches: 6. The CDR3 DNA follows: TGTGCCAGCAGTTTTCCGCAGGGAGGGAATGAGCAGTTCTTC. Encoded protein: CASSFPQGGNEQFF.

This clonotype was seen at least ten times. The genes are TRBV6-5 and TRBJ2-2; 10 nucleotides agree with TRBD1. The V gene end was trimmed by 6 bases and the J gene end by 3 bases; junction bases not matched to a gene: 4. CDR1 and CDR2 (germline): MNHEY, SVGAGI. CDR3 length: 15 amino acids. DNA of the CDR3: TGTGCCAGCAGCCTCGGGACAGGGGACACCGGGGAGCTGTTTTTT. As protein: CASSLGTGDTGELFF.

In its sample, this clonotype was seen a few times. This sequence joins TRBV12-3 or TRBV12-4 and TRBJ2-7; D may be TRBD1 or TRBD2 (7 bases each). With 5 bases removed from V and 4 bases from J, the gap between germline ends came to 21 bases. This CDR3 comprises 16 residues. CDR3 nucleotide sequence: TGTGCCAGCAGTACCTGGGACAGCGGGATCGAATACGAGCAGTACTTC. Residues: CASSTWDSGIEYEQYF.